The next 32 T cell receptor beta chains were all read from a single sample in a study of blood T cells in healthy people across ages. A second roughly 6 to 12 cycle PCR used barcoded and J-beta primers. TCRdb independently ran MiXCR on the 5' RACE reads; one entry per CDR3 protein. The table shows about 1.1 million distinct CDR3 sequences, with 35% to 40% occurring only once. Input material: blood. The receptors were gathered from a man aged 18-30 years in good health.

The genes are TRBV28 and TRBJ1-6; no definite D call. V lost 2 bases to trimming and J lost 8 bases, with 10 bases between them. Germline assignment: CDR1 MDHEN and CDR2 SYDVKM. CDR3 length: 14 residues. This chain's CDR3 is CASSLGTNYSPLHF. CDR3 DNA: TGTGCCAGCAGTTTAGGTACGAATTATTCACCCCTCCACTTT.

This clonotype was seen more than once but under ten times. The chain uses TRBV9 and TRBJ2-3; D gene ambiguous. In germline, CDR1 is SGDLS, CDR2 YYNGEE. The CDR3 has 15 amino acids. Trimming stripped 0 bases from V and 4 bases from J, with 12 bases between. CDR3 DNA: TGTGCCAGCAGCGTAGGACGAGTTATGTCAGATACGCAGTATTTT. Amino acid sequence: CASSVGRVMSDTQYF.

This clonotype has ten or more counts. The rearrangement links TRBV6-1 to TRBJ1-5; D is perhaps TRBD1 (6 bases). CDR1 MNHNS and CDR2 SASEGT come from the germline V gene. CDR3 length equals 13 residues. Deletions cut 6 bases from V and 7 bases from J, with 13 bases between. The CDR3 spells CASSPGGGQPQHF. As DNA, the CDR3 is TGTGCCAGCAGCCCTGGAGGGGGACAGCCCCAGCATTTT.

This clonotype occurred a few times. V gene TRBV28 combines with J gene TRBJ2-1; 10 bases are a match to TRBD2. This CDR3 has 16 amino acids. The ends lost 4 bases at V and 2 bases at J; junction bases unmatched: 5. Germline V CDR1 and CDR2: MDHEN, SYDVKM. CDR3 bases: TGTGCCAGCAGTTCCCCTGGACTAGCGGCCTACAATGAGCAGTTCTTC. This encodes CASSSPGLAAYNEQFF.

Notes on this clonotype: Being one base from a much bigger clone, this may be a read error. This chain uses TRBV12-3 or TRBV12-4 with TRBJ2-5; 9 nucleotides line up with TRBD2. The CDR3 is 16 residues long. CDR3 nucleotides: TGTGCCAACAGTGCCAGGACTAGCGCGTACCAAGAGACCCAGTACTTC. Translated, it gives CANSARTSAYQETQYF.

Comment on this clonotype: Just one base apart from a much larger clone, this may be a read error. The V call is TRBV5-1, the J call TRBJ2-3, with 7 bases aligning to TRBD2. The CDR3 length is 14 residues. CDR1 is SGHRS and CDR2 is YFSETQ in the germline V gene. V lost 6 bases and J lost 5; bases outside the gene matches: 9. In DNA form, the CDR3 reads TGCGCCAGCACGGGACGAGCGGGACGAGATACGCAGTATTTT. Protein product: CASTGRAGRDTQYF.

The V and J genes are TRBV29-1 and TRBJ2-3; no reliable D call. The V gene's germline CDR1 is SQVTM and CDR2 ANQGSEA. V was cut by 5 bases and J by 0 bases, with 12 bases left in between. This CDR3 region has 14 residues. CDR3 region: CSVNRYTSTDTQYF. The CDR3 DNA reads TGCAGCGTTAACCGGTACACTAGCACAGATACGCAGTATTTT.

The chain has TRBV6-6 and TRBJ2-7; 8 bases agree with TRBD1. The CDR3 consists of 16 residues. The V gene end was trimmed by 6 bases and the J gene end by 4 bases; junction bases not matched to a gene: 14. Germline CDR1 and CDR2: MNHNY and SVGAGI (reference sequence). In DNA form, the CDR3 reads TGTGCCAGCAGCCGCTCGAGGGACAGGCCCTCTTACGAGCAGTACTTC. This sequence encodes CASSRSRDRPSYEQYF.

J is TRBJ2-1 and V is TRBV4-1, with D maybe TRBD2 (6 bases). V dropped 4 bases and J dropped 7 bases, with 11 bases sitting between them. From germline, CDR1 is MGHRA and CDR2 YSYEKL. The CDR3 extends over 13 amino acids. CDR3 DNA sequence: TGCGCCAGCAGCCGAGGGAGGACGAATGAGCAGTTCTTC. Translating gives CASSRGRTNEQFF.

The J gene is TRBJ2-1, the V gene TRBV7-9, with D tentatively TRBD2 (6 bases). Trimming stripped 7 bases from V and 6 bases from J, with 19 bases between. The CDR3 runs to 15 residues. CDR1 and CDR2 from the germline V gene are SEHNR and FQNEAQ (reference sequence). DNA for the CDR3: TGTGCCAGCACCTCATGGCGCGGGAAGGGCAATGAGCAGTTCTTC. Translation: CASTSWRGKGNEQFF.

This clonotype was observed a handful of times. The chain is built from TRBV4-3 and TRBJ2-5; D tentatively reads TRBD1 or TRBD2 (5 bases each). Trimming shortened V by 1 base and J by 13 bases, and 16 bases separated the two germline ends. Germline V lookup: CDR1 LGHNA, CDR2 YSLEER. The CDR3 runs 13 residues. CDR3 coding DNA: TGCGCCAGCAGCCAAGGTATTCAGGGAGTTTCGTACTTC. The encoded protein is CASSQGIQGVSYF.

This clonotype was seen a few times. The chain links TRBV12-3 or TRBV12-4 to TRBJ1-1; 7 nucleotides match TRBD1. Trimming removed 4 bases from V and 10 bases from J; junction bases left unmatched: 15. The CDR3 is made up of 15 amino acids. The CDR3 reads CASSYGVGGPLAAFF. CDR3 nucleotides: TGTGCCAGCAGTTATGGGGTAGGGGGCCCATTAGCAGCTTTCTTT.

This clonotype has only a few counts. This chain uses TRBV7-9 with TRBJ1-2; D may be TRBD1 (5 bases). The CDR3 sequence is 15 residues long. The germline V gene encodes CDR1 SEHNR and CDR2 FQNEAQ (reference sequence). Trimming took off 1 base at V and 4 bases at J, with 13 bases between the two ends. The CDR3 DNA sequence: TGTGCCAGCAGCTTAGAGGCAGGGCTTGTCTATGGCTACACCTTC. As protein: CASSLEAGLVYGYTF.

This clonotype has a count of ten or more. The chain joins TRBV6-5 to TRBJ1-2; 9 nucleotides match TRBD1. In germline, CDR1 is MNHEY, CDR2 SVGAGI. There are 15 residues in the CDR3. V shed 5 bases, J shed 2 bases, and the junction held 6 bases outside the gene matches. CDR3 loop: CASSPEGQGNYGYTF. The CDR3 DNA is TGTGCCAGCAGTCCGGAAGGACAGGGGAACTATGGCTACACCTTC.

For this clonotype: A read error may explain this, as a much larger clone is one base away. This chain uses TRBV7-2 with TRBJ1-4, with 7 bases fitting TRBD1. Germline-derived CDR1 and CDR2 are SGHTA and FQGNSA. CDR3 size: 16 residues. V lost 2 bases, J lost 12 bases, and 15 bases stayed unmatched. CDR3 residues: CASSLHTGAGEEELFF. The CDR3 nucleotides are TGTGCCAGCAGCTTACACACAGGGGCGGGGGAAGAAGAACTGTTTTTT.

This clonotype has a handful of counts. In DNA, the CDR3 is TGTGCCAGCAGTCGAACAGGCTCCATGAACACTGAAGCTTTCTTT. Its translation is CASSRTGSMNTEAFF. The chain has TRBV7-9 and TRBJ1-1, with D possibly being TRBD1 (5 bases). CDR1 is SEHNR and CDR2 is FQNEAQ in the germline V gene (reference sequence). There are 15 residues in the CDR3. Trimming took off 6 bases at V and 0 bases at J, with 14 bases between the two ends. The variable domain in full, completed from reference TRBV7-9 and TRBJ1-1, reads DTGVSQNPRHKITKRGQNVTFRCDPISEHNRLYWYRQTLGQGPEFLTYFQNEAQLEKSRLLSDRFSAERPKGSFSTLEIQRTEQGDSAMYLCASSRTGSMNTEAFFGQGTRLTVV.

The V call is TRBV6-5, the J call TRBJ1-1; D call uncertain. The CDR3 runs to 14 residues. V dropped 2 bases and J dropped 5 bases, with 12 bases sitting between them. CDR1 and CDR2 from the germline V gene are MNHEY and SVGAGI. CDR3: CASSYGGLETEAFF. As DNA, the CDR3 is TGTGCCAGCAGTTACGGAGGTCTTGAGACTGAAGCTTTCTTT.

This clonotype showed up just a few times. The chain links TRBV5-1 to TRBJ1-1, with a weak D call TRBD1 (5 bases). The CDR3 is 15 amino acids. From germline, CDR1 is SGHRS and CDR2 YFSETQ. Trimming cost V 0 bases and J 7 bases, with 16 bases left between them. The CDR3 is CASSLAMDTVDEAFF. The CDR3 coding sequence is TGCGCCAGCAGCTTGGCTATGGACACGGTGGATGAAGCTTTCTTT.

V gene TRBV9 combines with J gene TRBJ1-1, with D maybe TRBD1 (5 bases). Germline assignment: CDR1 SGDLS and CDR2 YYNGEE. Trimming left V 5 bases short and J 1 base short, with 12 bases between. The CDR3 length is 14 residues. CDR3 residues: CASSDPRENTEAFF. In DNA, the CDR3 is TGTGCCAGCAGTGACCCCAGGGAGAACACTGAAGCTTTCTTT. Full variable domain (outside the CDR3, taken from reference TRBV9 and TRBJ1-1): DSGVTQTPKHLITATGQRVTLRCSPRSGDLSVYWYQQSLDQGLQFLIQYYNGEERAKGNILERFSAQQFPDLHSELNLSSLELGDSALYFCASSDPRENTEAFFGQGTRLTVV.

This clonotype was counted between two and nine times. This chain uses TRBV27 with TRBJ1-1; no clear D gene. CDR1 and CDR2 from the germline V gene are MNHEY and SMNVEV (reference sequence). Trimming removed 5 bases from V and 8 bases from J, with 12 bases in between. The CDR3 runs to 12 residues. The CDR3 sequence: CASSHGRGEAFF. CDR3 bases: TGTGCCAGCAGTCACGGTCGAGGGGAAGCTTTCTTT.

The chain combines TRBV7-8 with TRBJ1-5; D uncertain. V was pared by 3 bases and J by 3 bases, with 12 bases between. CDR1 SGHVS and CDR2 FQNEAQ come from the germline V gene. This CDR3 has 15 residues. Here the CDR3 reads CASSFQRRYNQPQHF. Written as DNA, the CDR3 is TGTGCCAGCAGCTTTCAACGGAGGTACAATCAGCCCCAGCATTTT. Drawing the rest from reference TRBV7-8 and TRBJ1-5, the complete variable domain is GAGVSQSPRYKVAKRGQDVALRCDPISGHVSLFWYQQALGQGPEFLTYFQNEAQLDKSGLPSDRFFAERPEGSVSTLKIQRTQQEDSAVYLCASSFQRRYNQPQHFGDGTRLSIL.

The rearrangement uses TRBV20-1 and TRBJ1-5; TRBD1 matches at 8 bases. The CDR3 runs 18 residues. With 5 bases clipped from V and 4 bases from J, the junction kept 19 bases outside the gene matches. Germline CDR1 and CDR2: DFQATT and SNEGSKA (reference sequence). This chain's CDR3 is CSARMWVQRDRRNQPQHF. In DNA form, the CDR3 reads TGCAGTGCTCGTATGTGGGTTCAGAGGGACAGGCGAAATCAGCCCCAGCATTTT.

The rearrangement links TRBV5-1 to TRBJ2-1, with D hard to call. Germline-derived CDR1 and CDR2 are SGHRS and YFSETQ. This CDR3 region has 16 residues. Trimming removed 2 bases from V and 0 bases from J, with 12 bases in between. This CDR3 is CASSFLGKISYNEQFF. CDR3 nucleotide sequence: TGCGCCAGCAGCTTCTTGGGAAAGATCTCCTACAATGAGCAGTTCTTC.

This clonotype came up a few times. The chain's CDR3 is CASSLTESGEQYF. CDR3 coding DNA: TGTGCCAGCAGCTTGACGGAGTCTGGCGAGCAGTACTTC. The chain carries TRBV7-9 and TRBJ2-7; no reliable D call. The germline V gene has CDR1 SEHNR and CDR2 FQNEAQ (reference sequence). V gave up 3 bases and J gave up 6 bases, with 12 bases separating them. The CDR3 extends over 13 amino acids.

The sample holds one count of this clonotype. This chain connects TRBV4-2 to TRBJ2-1; D unclear. The CDR3 contains 14 residues. V lost 0 bases, J lost 5 bases, and 8 bases lay in between. Germline V lookup: CDR1 LGHNA, CDR2 YNFKEQ. The CDR3 nucleotides are TGTGCCAGCAGCCAAGATGGCAGCCACAATGAGCAGTTCTTC. Translation: CASSQDGSHNEQFF.

With regard to this clonotype: The junction departs from the called germline gene at one end, perhaps through a read error. The V call is TRBV24-1, the J call TRBJ2-2; no reliable D call. Germline CDR1 KGHDR, CDR2 SFDVKD. The CDR3 has 13 residues. The CDR3 sequence: CATSGLSAGELFF. The CDR3 region has the DNA TGTGCCACTAGTGGTTTATCGGCCGGGGAGCTGTTTTTT.

This clonotype has only a few counts. V and J are TRBV4-3 and TRBJ2-3; D remains ambiguous. Trimming stripped 0 bases from V and 0 bases from J, with 10 bases between. The V gene's germline CDR1 is LGHNA and CDR2 YSLEER. The CDR3 contains 16 residues. This CDR3 is CASSQELDLSTDTQYF. CDR3 in DNA: TGCGCCAGCAGCCAAGAACTGGACCTTAGCACAGATACGCAGTATTTT.

For the CDR3, the DNA is TGTGCCAGCAGTCTAGTCGGGGGGCTCCATTGGGATGAGCAGTTCTTC. Its translation: CASSLVGGLHWDEQFF. This chain joins TRBV7-9 and TRBJ2-1; weak D call: TRBD2 (7 bases). The CDR3 is 16 amino acids. V shed 6 bases and J shed 8 bases, with 23 bases lying between them. CDR1 and CDR2 (germline): SEHNR, FQNEAQ (reference sequence).

This clonotype was seen only a few times. The V gene is TRBV20-1, the J gene TRBJ2-1; a weak D match, TRBD2 (5 bases). Trimming pared 5 bases from V and 2 bases from J, leaving 16 bases between. CDR1 and CDR2 from the germline V gene are DFQATT and SNEGSKA (reference sequence). This CDR3 has 15 residues. The DNA of the CDR3 is TGCAGTGCTCCGATGTATCGGGGAACCTACAATGAGCAGTTCTTC. Translated, it gives CSAPMYRGTYNEQFF.

This clonotype has only one observation. This chain joins TRBV12-3 or TRBV12-4 and TRBJ1-1; possible D gene TRBD1, 6 bases. V dropped 4 bases and J dropped 3 bases, with 12 bases sitting between them. The CDR3 covers 14 residues. The CDR3 nucleotides are TGTGCCAGCAGTTCGGGACACAAGGACACTGAAGCTTTCTTT. Amino acid sequence: CASSSGHKDTEAFF.

This clonotype was seen at least ten times. This chain connects TRBV3-1 to TRBJ2-1; D remains ambiguous. This CDR3 is 13 amino acids long. From germline, CDR1 is LGHDT and CDR2 YNNKEL (reference sequence). V shed 0 bases and J shed 4 bases, with 4 bases lying between them. CDR3 bases: TGTGCCAGCAGCCAAGAGACGTACAATGAGCAGTTCTTC. This translates into CASSQETYNEQFF.

Points on this clonotype: This may stem from a read error, because a much larger clone lies one nucleotide away. V and J are TRBV7-8 and TRBJ2-4; perhaps D is TRBD1 or TRBD2 (7 bases each). With the DNA end fitting TRBJ2-7 better, the J assignment may be wrong. The CDR3 totals 14 residues. CDR1 and CDR2 from the germline V gene are SGHVS and FQNEAQ. CDR3 nucleotide sequence: TGTGCCAGCAGTAGGGAGGGACAGACCCACGAGCAGTACTTC. Translated, it gives CASSREGQTHEQYF.